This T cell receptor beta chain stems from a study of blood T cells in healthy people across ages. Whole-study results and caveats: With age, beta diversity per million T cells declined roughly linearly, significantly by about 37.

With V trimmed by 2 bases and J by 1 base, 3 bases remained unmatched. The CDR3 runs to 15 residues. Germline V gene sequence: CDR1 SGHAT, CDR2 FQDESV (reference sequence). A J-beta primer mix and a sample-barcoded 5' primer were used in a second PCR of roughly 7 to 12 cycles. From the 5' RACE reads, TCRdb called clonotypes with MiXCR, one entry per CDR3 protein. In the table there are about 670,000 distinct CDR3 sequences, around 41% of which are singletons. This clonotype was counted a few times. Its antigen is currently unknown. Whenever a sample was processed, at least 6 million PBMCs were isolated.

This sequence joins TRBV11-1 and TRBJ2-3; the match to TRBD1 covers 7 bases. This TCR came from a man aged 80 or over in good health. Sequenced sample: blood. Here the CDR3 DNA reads TGTGCCAGCAGCTTAAACAGGGGAGGCACAGATACGCAGTATTTT. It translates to CASSLNRGGTDTQYF.